These T cell receptor beta chains were read from a single sample in a study of human T cells and chemical hapten exposure. MiXCR, run by TCRdb on the RACE reads, gives a single entry per CDR3 protein. The sample shows some 200,000 distinct CDR3 sequences, around 30% of them seen only once. The sample here was whole blood, taken in connection with sensitization to the hapten diphenylcyclopropenone (DPC). The source of these receptors is a young woman with alopecia areata. Some clones in this sample may be carry-over from other donors' samples. CDR3s include the opening cysteine and the closing phenylalanine or tryptophan. Fields, in order: J gene, clone size, D gene, V gene, CDR3 DNA, CDR3 protein. The D gene is left open where the match is weak. Size is stated for part of the rows, as once, few or many counts, or as a class when the clone is expanded.

TRBJ1-1	-	TRBD1	TRBV29-1	TGCAGCGTAGGACCGGGACAGGGTAGGGAAGCTTTCTTT	CSVGPGQGREAFF
TRBJ1-1	-	TRBD1	TRBV6-6	TGTGCCAGCAGTGCTCAGGGGGTTACGAACACTGAAGCTTTCTTT	CASSAQGVTNTEAFF
TRBJ2-1	few	-	TRBV7-2	TGTGCCAGCAGCGGAGAGGGACAGCGGGGAGAGCAGTTCTTC	CASSGEGQRGEQFF
TRBJ1-1	-	-	TRBV5-1	TGCGCCAGCAGCTTGGGGGGCGTAGGGAACACTGAAGCTTTCTTT	CASSLGGVGNTEAFF
TRBJ2-1	few	-	TRBV29-1	TGCAGCGCCTGGGCCGGGATACGGCCTTTCTTC	CSAWAGIRPFF
TRBJ2-2	few	TRBD1	TRBV3-1	TGTGCCAGCAGCCAGAGGGACCAGGGGGCCGGGGAGCTGTTTTTT	CASSQRDQGAGELFF
TRBJ1-1	few	TRBD1	TRBV29-1	TGCAGCGTTGAAGGATCGACAGGGGGCACTGAAGCTTTCTTT	CSVEGSTGGTEAFF
TRBJ1-4	once	-	TRBV6-5	TGTGCCAGCAGTTACTCGATTCAGCGACCTAATGAAAAACTGTTTTTT	CASSYSIQRPNEKLFF
TRBJ1-3	-	-	TRBV29-1	TGCAGCGTTCGGGACTCAGGAGAAAACACCATATATTTT	CSVRDSGENTIYF
TRBJ1-3	-	TRBD1	TRBV28	TGTGCCAGCAGTTCCGGGACAGCGGGAAACACCATATATTTT	CASSSGTAGNTIYF
TRBJ2-5	-	TRBD1	TRBV5-1	TGCGCCAGCAAAGGTTTTGGACAGGCCCAAGAGACCCAGTACTTC	CASKGFGQAQETQYF
TRBJ1-5	few	-	TRBV3-2	TGTGCCAGCGGCCCTCCCCAGCATTTT	CASGPPQHF
TRBJ2-7	-	-	TRBV5-1	TGCGCCAGCAGCAACCATGTTGGGGCCGAGCAGTACTTC	CASSNHVGAEQYF
TRBJ2-7	-	-	TRBV4-2	TGTGCCAGCAGCCAAGGGTACAAGACCTACGAGCAGTACTTC	CASSQGYKTYEQYF
TRBJ2-3	-	-	TRBV10-1	TGCGCCAGCAGTGAGTCGACGATACCGGGTACGCAGTATTTT	CASSESTIPGTQYF
TRBJ2-2	few	TRBD1	TRBV10-2	TGCGCCAGCAGTCCGGACAGGGAGATCACCGGGGAGCTGTTTTTT	CASSPDREITGELFF
TRBJ1-5	few	TRBD1	TRBV18	TGTGCCAGCTCAGAGGGCCAGGGGGCTGGTCAGCCCCAGCATTTT	CASSEGQGAGQPQHF
TRBJ2-4	-	-	TRBV2	TGTGCCAGCAGCAGACTACTCCCCTCTGACATTCAGTACTTC	CASSRLLPSDIQYF
TRBJ2-1	few	-	TRBV6-2/TRBV6-3	TGTGCCAGCAGTTACTCAGGACACGACGGGCAGTTCTTC	CASSYSGHDGQFF
TRBJ2-7	-	-	TRBV10-3	TGTGCCATCATGGAACAGGGGGGGGCCTACGAGCAGTACTTC	CAIMEQGGAYEQYF
TRBJ2-5	-	-	TRBV12-3/TRBV12-4	TGTGCCAGCAGTTTGGGAACGAGGGGCGGCGATTTTCAGTACTTC	CASSLGTRGGDFQYF
TRBJ1-4	-	TRBD1	TRBV5-1	TGCGCCAGCAGCTCCACAGGGGGCTTTGGAGAAAAACTGTTTTTT	CASSSTGGFGEKLFF
TRBJ1-3	-	TRBD1	TRBV28	TGTGCCAGCCACGCAGGGGGCGGAAACACCATATATTTT	CASHAGGGNTIYF
TRBJ1-1	few	-	TRBV20-1	TGCAGTGCTTTCTCAACTACGGGAAACACTGAAGCTTTCTTT	CSAFSTTGNTEAFF
TRBJ1-1	-	-	TRBV5-5	TGTGCCAGCAGTCCAGGGCTTGAAGCTTTCTTT	CASSPGLEAFF
TRBJ1-2	-	TRBD1	TRBV3-1	TGTGCCAGCAGCCAACAGCAGGGGGGCGCGAATGGCTACACCTTC	CASSQQQGGANGYTF
TRBJ2-7	-	-	TRBV29-1	TGCAGCGCCTTAGCGGATTCCTCCTACGAGCAGTACTTC	CSALADSSYEQYF
TRBJ2-1	-	TRBD2	TRBV6-5	TGTGCCAGCAGAACCCTGGCGGGGGGGTGGAATGAGCAGTTCTTC	CASRTLAGGWNEQFF
TRBJ2-7	few	-	TRBV5-1	TGCGCCAGCAGCCAATCACCCTCCTACGAGCAGTACTTC	CASSQSPSYEQYF
TRBJ2-7	-	TRBD2	TRBV6-5	TGTGCCAGCACCCCGCGGGGGGGGCACTCCTACGAGCAGTACTTC	CASTPRGGHSYEQYF
TRBJ1-1	few	-	TRBV7-2	TGTGCCAGCACCGTTCCGGGGATGACTGAAGCTTTCTTT	CASTVPGMTEAFF
TRBJ2-7	-	-	TRBV10-3	TGTGCCATCAGGGAGGACCTGATCTCCTACGAGCAGTACTTC	CAIREDLISYEQYF
TRBJ2-2	many	-	TRBV4-3	TGCGCCAGCAGGAGGATAGCGAACACCGGGGAGCTGTTTTTT	CASRRIANTGELFF
TRBJ2-3	-	-	TRBV24-1	TGTGCCACCAGTGACCGGACACGGCCAGATACGCAGTATTTT	CATSDRTRPDTQYF
TRBJ1-5	-	TRBD1	TRBV15	TGTGCCACCAGCAGAGAACTGACAGGGGGCGCGGACAATCAGCCCCAGCATTTT	CATSRELTGGADNQPQHF
TRBJ2-7	few	TRBD1	TRBV10-3	TGTGCCATCAGTGTGGACAGGCGGACCTACGAGCAGTACTTC	CAISVDRRTYEQYF
TRBJ2-1	-	TRBD1	TRBV29-1	TGCAGCGTTGATGATCGGGACAGGGGCCACAATGAGCAGTTCTTC	CSVDDRDRGHNEQFF
TRBJ1-1	-	-	TRBV28	TGTGCCAGCAGTTCCTATCAGGGCTTGGGGAACACTGAAGCTTTCTTT	CASSSYQGLGNTEAFF
TRBJ2-2	-	TRBD2	TRBV14	TGTGCCAGCAGCACCAGACTAGCGGGGATGAACACCGGGGAGCTGTTTTTT	CASSTRLAGMNTGELFF
TRBJ2-7	few	TRBD1	TRBV5-1	TGCGCCAGCAGCCCCAGGACAGGGGGAACCTACGAGCAGTACTTC	CASSPRTGGTYEQYF
TRBJ1-6	-	-	TRBV14	TGTGCCAGCAGCCAAGAGGCGGTTAATTCACCCCTCCACTTT	CASSQEAVNSPLHF
TRBJ2-1	few	-	TRBV10-3	TGTGCCACCTTTCGCGGGGCGAACAATGAGCAGTTCTTC	CATFRGANNEQFF
TRBJ2-5	-	TRBD1	TRBV28	TGTGCCAGTCAGGGGGTTCCTCAAGAGACCCAGTACTTC	CASQGVPQETQYF
TRBJ1-1	once	-	TRBV5-1	TGCGCCAGCAGCTTGTGGGGATCCACTGAAGCTTTCTTT	CASSLWGSTEAFF
TRBJ1-2	once	-	TRBV3-1	TGTGCCAGCAGCCAAGACGGTGGCTACACCTTC	CASSQDGGYTF
TRBJ1-6	-	TRBD1	TRBV3-1	TGTGCCAGCAGCCGTCGACCGGGACAGGGGACTTCACCCCTCCACTTT	CASSRRPGQGTSPLHF
TRBJ2-3	few	-	TRBV11-2	TGTGCCAGCGGAAAGCCAGATACGCAGTATTTT	CASGKPDTQYF
TRBJ1-1	few	-	TRBV30	TGTGCCTGGAGCGAGCAGGTCAAAGCTTTCTTT	CAWSEQVKAFF
TRBJ2-3	few	-	TRBV20-1	TGCAGTGCACACCGGGACGTTTCCGCAGATACGCAGTATTTT	CSAHRDVSADTQYF
TRBJ1-5	few	TRBD1	TRBV7-8	TGTGCCAGCAGCTTACTGATCGGACAGGGGGCCGTAAATCAGCCCCAGCATTTT	CASSLLIGQGAVNQPQHF
TRBJ2-7	-	-	TRBV5-5	TGTGCCAGCAGCTTGGAGGGGATTGGGACCTACGAGCAGTACTTC	CASSLEGIGTYEQYF
TRBJ1-1	medium-sized	-	TRBV6-2/TRBV6-3	TGTGCCAGCAGCGCTGAGACAGGAAGCATGAACACTGAAGCTTTCTTT	CASSAETGSMNTEAFF
TRBJ1-5	few	-	TRBV6-2/TRBV6-3	TGTGCCAGCAGTTACTCGGGGTATCAGCCCCAGCATTTT	CASSYSGYQPQHF
TRBJ2-6	few	TRBD1	TRBV5-1	TGCGCCAGCAGCTTGGGAGGACAGGGCGCCTCTGGGGCCAACGTCCTGACTTTC	CASSLGGQGASGANVLTF
TRBJ2-1	-	-	TRBV6-2/TRBV6-3	TGTGCCAGCAGTCGGCCGGGACACCAAAAAGCCAATGAGCAGTTCTTC	CASSRPGHQKANEQFF
TRBJ1-1	few	-	TRBV29-1	TGCAGCGTTGTTCGACAGTTCCCGGGCACTGAAGCTTTCTTT	CSVVRQFPGTEAFF
TRBJ2-3	-	-	TRBV20-1	TGCAGTGCTAGACAGGGAGATACGCAGTATTTT	CSARQGDTQYF